This record looks at one TCR beta chain sequence and its context. Its antigen is not known. The sample is drawn from a study of long-term antiretroviral therapy in people with HIV. Version v3.0 of the immunoSEQ assay was performed at survey level. Sequencing was performed with immunoSEQ multiplex PCR; in TCRdb, only in-frame clones are kept and a portion is missing. This table holds some 20,000 clones, just under 80% found once. Unmatched junction bases numbered 1, after V lost 1 base and J lost 1 base. Germline assignment: CDR1 SGDLS and CDR2 YYNGEE. The CDR3 runs to 15 residues. Findings and caveats of the study: Viral resistance, ART adherence and therapy changes all lacked available data.

Sequenced material: unsorted PBMCs, taken at the start of antiretroviral therapy, before treatment. The chain carries TRBV9 and TRBJ2-3, with 9 bases that match TRBD2. This TCR was recovered from a woman in her 40s with HIV. DNA for the CDR3: TGTGCCAGCAGCGTACAGCGGGGGGGCACAGATACGCAGTATTTT. This sequence encodes CASSVQRGGTDTQYF.